This T cell receptor beta chain was recovered during a study of shared clonotypes between healthy human individuals. Study-wide results and caveats: Clonotype sharing among donors was expected to depend on sequencing depth.

For each subset, genomic DNA was distributed in equal portions over several immunoSEQ plates. 250 to 300 ng DNA, some 30,000 T cell genomes, went into unsorted PBMC replicate PCRs. The data were produced by immunoSEQ multiplex PCR, yet TCRdb's version contains in-frame clones alone and is incomplete. The sample lists 530,000 or so clones, about 79% occurring once. Healthy HIV-negative adults without recent acute infections or vaccinations served as donors. On this clone: Its cognate antigen is unknown.

The germline V gene encodes CDR1 SGHTA and CDR2 FQGNSA. V lost 2 bases to trimming and J lost 0 bases, with 11 bases between them. This CDR3 spans 17 amino acids. This sequence originates from a woman aged 40 to 55 in good health. Some clones in this sample may be carry-over from other donors' samples. Sequencing was performed on PBMCs. The rearrangement joins TRBV7-2 to TRBJ2-6; no clear D gene. The CDR3 region has the DNA TGTGCCAGCAGCTTACAAGGACGGAGCTCTGGGGCCAACGTCCTGACTTTC. It is translated as CASSLQGRSSGANVLTF. The full variable domain, with the rest looked up from reference TRBV7-2 and TRBJ2-6, is GAGVSQSPSNKVTEKGKDVELRCDPISGHTALYWYRQSLGQGLEFLIYFQGNSAPDKSGLPSDRFSAERTGGSVSTLTIQRTQQEDSAVYLCASSLQGRSSGANVLTFGAGSRLTVL.